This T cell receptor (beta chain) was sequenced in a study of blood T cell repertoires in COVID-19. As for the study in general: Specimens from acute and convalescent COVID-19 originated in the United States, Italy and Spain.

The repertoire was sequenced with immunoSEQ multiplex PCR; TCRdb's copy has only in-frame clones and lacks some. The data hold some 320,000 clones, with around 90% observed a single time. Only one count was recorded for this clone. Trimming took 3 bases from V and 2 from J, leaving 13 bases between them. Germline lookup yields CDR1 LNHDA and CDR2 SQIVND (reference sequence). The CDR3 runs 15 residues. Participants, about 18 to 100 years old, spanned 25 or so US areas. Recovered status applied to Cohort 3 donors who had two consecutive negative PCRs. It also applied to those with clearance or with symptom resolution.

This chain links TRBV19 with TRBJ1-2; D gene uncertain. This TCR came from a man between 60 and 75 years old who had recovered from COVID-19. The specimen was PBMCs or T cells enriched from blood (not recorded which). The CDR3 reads CASSMDAPGNYGYTF. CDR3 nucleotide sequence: TGTGCCAGTAGTATGGACGCTCCGGGGAACTATGGCTACACCTTC.